This T cell receptor beta chain was obtained from a study of blood T cell repertoires in COVID-19. Generated by immunoSEQ multiplex PCR, the TCRdb table keeps only in-frame clones and is missing some. The table includes around 200,000 clones, almost 90% detected once. CDR3 size: 15 residues. Germline V gene data show CDR1 as SEHNR and CDR2 as FQNEAQ (reference sequence). V was cut by 4 bases and J by 0 bases, with 11 bases left in between. This chain links TRBV7-9 with TRBJ2-3; a possible D gene is TRBD2 (6 bases). The clonotype originates from a man aged 50 to 60 with acute or convalescent COVID-19. The sequencing sample was made of peripheral blood. The chain's CDR3 is CASSSTRGSTDTQYF. The DNA of the CDR3 is TGTGCCAGCAGCTCTACGCGGGGCAGCACAGATACGCAGTATTTT.